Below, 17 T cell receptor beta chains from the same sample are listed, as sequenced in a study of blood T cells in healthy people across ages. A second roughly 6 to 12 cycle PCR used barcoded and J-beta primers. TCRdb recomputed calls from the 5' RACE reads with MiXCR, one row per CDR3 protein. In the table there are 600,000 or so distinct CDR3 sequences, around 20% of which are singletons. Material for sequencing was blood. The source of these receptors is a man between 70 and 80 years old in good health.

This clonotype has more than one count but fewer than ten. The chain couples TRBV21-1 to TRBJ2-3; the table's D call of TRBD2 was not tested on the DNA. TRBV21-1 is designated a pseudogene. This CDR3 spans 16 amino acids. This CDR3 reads CASSKVMPSGTDTQYF. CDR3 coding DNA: TGTGCCAGCAGCAAAGTAATGCCTAGCGGCACAGATACGCAGTATTTT.

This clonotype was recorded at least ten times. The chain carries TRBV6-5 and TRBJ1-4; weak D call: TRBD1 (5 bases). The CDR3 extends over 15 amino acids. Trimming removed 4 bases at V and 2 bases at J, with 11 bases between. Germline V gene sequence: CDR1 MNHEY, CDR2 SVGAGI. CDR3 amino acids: CASSSGGVTNEKLFF. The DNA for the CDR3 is TGTGCCAGCAGTTCGGGGGGGGTTACTAATGAAAAACTGTTTTTT.

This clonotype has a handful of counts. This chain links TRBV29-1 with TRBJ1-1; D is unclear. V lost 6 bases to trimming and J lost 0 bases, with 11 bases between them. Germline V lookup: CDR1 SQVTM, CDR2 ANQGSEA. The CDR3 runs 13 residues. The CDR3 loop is CSVGLWLNTEAFF. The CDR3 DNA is TGCAGCGTAGGGCTATGGTTGAACACTGAAGCTTTCTTT. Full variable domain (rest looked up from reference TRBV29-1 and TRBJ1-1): SAVISQKPSRDICQRGTSLTIQCQVDSQVTMMFWYRQQPGQSLTLIATANQGSEATYESGFVIDKFPISRPNLTFSTLTVSNMSPEDSSIYLCSVGLWLNTEAFFGQGTRLTVV.

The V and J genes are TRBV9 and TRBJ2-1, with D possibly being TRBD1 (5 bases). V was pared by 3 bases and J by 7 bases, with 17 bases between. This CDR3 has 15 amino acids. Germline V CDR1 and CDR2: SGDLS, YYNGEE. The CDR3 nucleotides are TGTGCCAGCAGCGGCCTGACAGTCACGGCGAATGAGCAGTTCTTC. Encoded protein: CASSGLTVTANEQFF.

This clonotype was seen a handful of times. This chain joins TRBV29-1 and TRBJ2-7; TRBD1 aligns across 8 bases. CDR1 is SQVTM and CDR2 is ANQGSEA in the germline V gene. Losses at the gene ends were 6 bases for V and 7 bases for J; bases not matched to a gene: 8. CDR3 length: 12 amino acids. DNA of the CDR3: TGCAGCGTGGCCCAGGGGGCTGAGGAGCAGTACTTC. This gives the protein CSVAQGAEEQYF.

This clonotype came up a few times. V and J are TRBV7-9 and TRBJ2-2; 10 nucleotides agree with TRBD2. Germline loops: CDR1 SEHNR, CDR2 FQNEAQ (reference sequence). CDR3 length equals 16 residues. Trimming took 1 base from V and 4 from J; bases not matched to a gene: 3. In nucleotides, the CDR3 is TGTGCCAGCAGCTTAGTAGCGGGAGGCAGCACCGGGGAGCTGTTTTTT. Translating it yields CASSLVAGGSTGELFF.

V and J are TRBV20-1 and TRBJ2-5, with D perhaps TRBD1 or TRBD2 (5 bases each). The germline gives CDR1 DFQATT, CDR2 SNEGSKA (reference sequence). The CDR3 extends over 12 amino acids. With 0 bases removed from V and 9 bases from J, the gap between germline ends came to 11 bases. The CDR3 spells CSARDLMGAQYF. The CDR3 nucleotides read TGCAGTGCTAGAGATCTTATGGGGGCCCAGTACTTC.

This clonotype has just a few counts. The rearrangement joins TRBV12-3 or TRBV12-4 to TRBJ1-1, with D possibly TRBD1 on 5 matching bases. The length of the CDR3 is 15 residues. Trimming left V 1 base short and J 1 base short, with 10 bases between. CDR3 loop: CASSLGGGANTEAFF. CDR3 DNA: TGTGCCAGCAGTTTAGGGGGGGGTGCGAACACTGAAGCTTTCTTT.

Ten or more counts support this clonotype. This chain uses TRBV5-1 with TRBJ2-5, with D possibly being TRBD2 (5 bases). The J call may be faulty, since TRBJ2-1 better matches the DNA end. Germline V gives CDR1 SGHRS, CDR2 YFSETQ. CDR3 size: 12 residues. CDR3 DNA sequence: TGCGCCAGCAGTGAGGGAGCAGATGAGCAGTTCTTC. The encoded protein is CASSEGADEQFF.

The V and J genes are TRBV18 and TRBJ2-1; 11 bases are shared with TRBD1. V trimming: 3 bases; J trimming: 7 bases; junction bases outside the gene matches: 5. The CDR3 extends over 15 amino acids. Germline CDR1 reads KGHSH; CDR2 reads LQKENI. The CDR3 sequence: CASSPGTGGTNEQFF. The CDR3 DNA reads TGTGCCAGCTCACCTGGGACAGGGGGGACAAATGAGCAGTTCTTC.

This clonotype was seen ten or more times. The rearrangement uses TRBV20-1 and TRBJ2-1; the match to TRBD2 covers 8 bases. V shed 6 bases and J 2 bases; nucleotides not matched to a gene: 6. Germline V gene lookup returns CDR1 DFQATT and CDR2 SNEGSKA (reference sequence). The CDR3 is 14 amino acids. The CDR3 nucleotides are TGCAGTGCGCCTAGCGGGTCTGCCTACAATGAGCAGTTCTTC. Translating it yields CSAPSGSAYNEQFF.

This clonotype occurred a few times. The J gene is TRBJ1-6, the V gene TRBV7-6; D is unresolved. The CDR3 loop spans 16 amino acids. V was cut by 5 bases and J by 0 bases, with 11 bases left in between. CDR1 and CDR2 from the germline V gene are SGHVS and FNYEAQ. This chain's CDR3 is CASSPQASSYNSPLHF. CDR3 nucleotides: TGTGCCAGCAGCCCGCAGGCGAGCTCCTATAATTCACCCCTCCACTTT.

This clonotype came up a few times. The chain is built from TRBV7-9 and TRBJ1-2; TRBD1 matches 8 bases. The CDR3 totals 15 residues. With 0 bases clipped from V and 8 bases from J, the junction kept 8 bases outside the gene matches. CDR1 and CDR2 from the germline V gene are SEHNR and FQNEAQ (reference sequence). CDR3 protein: CASSLADRTGHGYTF. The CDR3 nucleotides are TGTGCCAGCAGCTTAGCCGACAGGACAGGGCACGGCTACACCTTC.

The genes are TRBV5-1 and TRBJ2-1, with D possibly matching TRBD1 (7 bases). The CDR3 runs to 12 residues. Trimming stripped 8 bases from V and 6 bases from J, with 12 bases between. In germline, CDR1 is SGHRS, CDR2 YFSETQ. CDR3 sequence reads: CARPQGGNEQFF. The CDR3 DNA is TGCGCCAGGCCCCAGGGGGGCAATGAGCAGTTCTTC.

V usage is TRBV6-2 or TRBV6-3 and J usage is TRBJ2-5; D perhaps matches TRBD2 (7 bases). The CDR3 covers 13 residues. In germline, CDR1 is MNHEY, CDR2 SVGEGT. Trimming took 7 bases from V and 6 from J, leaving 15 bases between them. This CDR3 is CASNKRGAKTQYF. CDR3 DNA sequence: TGTGCCAGCAACAAACGGGGGGCGAAGACCCAGTACTTC.

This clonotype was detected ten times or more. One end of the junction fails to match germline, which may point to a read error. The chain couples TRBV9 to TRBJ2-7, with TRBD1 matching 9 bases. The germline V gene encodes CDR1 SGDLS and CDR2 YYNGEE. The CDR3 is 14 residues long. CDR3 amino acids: CASSVGQGAYEQYF. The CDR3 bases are TGCGCCAGCAGCGTGGGACAGGGCGCGTACGAGCAGTACTTC.

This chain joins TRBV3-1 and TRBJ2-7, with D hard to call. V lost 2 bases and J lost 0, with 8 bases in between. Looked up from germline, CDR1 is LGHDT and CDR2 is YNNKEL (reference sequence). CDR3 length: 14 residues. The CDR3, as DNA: TGTGCCAGCAGCCAATACGACGGCTCCTACGAGCAGTACTTC. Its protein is CASSQYDGSYEQYF.